This T cell receptor (beta chain) was retrieved from a study of CD8+ T cells in alopecia areata. Points from the study as a whole: Administration of tofacitinib significantly diminished scalp clonality and expanded CD8+ clones within the top 100. Lesional scalp, notably in alopecia totalis/universalis, had clonality above that of normal scalp. There were many expanded lesional clones persisting in scalp and blood during tofacitinib. Tissue-resident alphabeta T cells belonging to normal skin likewise get sequenced within scalp specimens.

Concerning this clone: Its target is unknown.

Treatment denoted: oral pan-JAK inhibitor, 5-10 mg twice daily. Sequencing used cDNA as its template, made by extracting RNA and reverse transcribing it. Profiling relied on immunoSEQ multiplex PCR, and the TCRdb table lists in-frame clones only, not all of them. The table includes over 200,000 clones, roughly 64% detected once. Germline CDR1 reads SGHTA; CDR2 reads FQGNSA. V was clipped by 6 bases and J by 2 bases, with 11 bases between them. The CDR3 spans 14 residues. This TCR derives from a human donor with alopecia areata. The chain couples TRBV7-2 to TRBJ1-5, with D perhaps TRBD1 (6 bases). This sample comprised CD4+ T cells sorted from blood, obtained at week 4, from a patient treated with tofacitinib. CDR3 in amino acids: CASRRGDGNQPQHF. The DNA of the CDR3 is TGTGCCAGCAGGAGGGGGGACGGCAATCAGCCCCAGCATTTT.